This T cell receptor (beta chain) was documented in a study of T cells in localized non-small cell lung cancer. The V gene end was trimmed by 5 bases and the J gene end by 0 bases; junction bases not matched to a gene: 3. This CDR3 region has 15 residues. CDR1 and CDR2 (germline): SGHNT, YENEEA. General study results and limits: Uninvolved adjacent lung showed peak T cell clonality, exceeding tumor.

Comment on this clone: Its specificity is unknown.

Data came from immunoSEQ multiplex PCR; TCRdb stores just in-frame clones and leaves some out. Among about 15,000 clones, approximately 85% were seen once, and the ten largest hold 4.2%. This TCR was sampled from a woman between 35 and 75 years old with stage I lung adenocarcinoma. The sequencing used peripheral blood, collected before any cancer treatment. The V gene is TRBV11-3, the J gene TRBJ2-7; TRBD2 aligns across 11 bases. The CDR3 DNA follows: TGTGCCAGCAGCCCCGGGACTAGCGGCTCCTACGAGCAGTACTTC. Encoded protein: CASSPGTSGSYEQYF.